This entry concerns a single T cell receptor beta chain. These data are taken from a study of T cell changes during pregnancy in multiple sclerosis. TCRdb's copy holds only in-frame clones and misses some; the assay was immunoSEQ multiplex PCR. The table includes roughly 45,000 clones, about 88% detected once. With 4 bases clipped from V and 8 bases from J, the junction kept 6 bases outside the gene matches. The CDR3 contains 15 residues. CDR1 is MNHNY and CDR2 is SVGAGI in the germline V gene (reference sequence). The chain joins TRBV6-6 to TRBJ1-4; 11 bases are a match to TRBD1. This sequence originates from a female donor with multiple sclerosis, enrolled in a pregnancy study. The source material was CD4+ T cells from peripheral blood mononuclear cells, sampled in the second trimester of pregnancy. CDR3 nucleotide sequence: TGTGCCAGCAGTTGGGGGGACAGGGGGAACGAAAAACTGTTTTTT. Its translation is CASSWGDRGNEKLFF.